These 10 T cell receptor beta chains originate from one sample sequenced in a study of cytomegalovirus exposure and HLA in healthy donors. The PCR ran on 60 Vbeta and 13 Jbeta primers. This table comes from immunoSEQ multiplex PCR, and its TCRdb copy is limited to in-frame clones, with some not included. This sample has about 160,000 clones; over 65% occur once, and the top ten carry 3.1%. Sequencing was performed on PBMCs. The receptor set was obtained from a woman between 35 and 50 years old in good health and CMV-seronegative.

V usage is TRBV9 and J usage is TRBJ1-2, with 8 bases matching TRBD1. The CDR3 has 14 residues. V dropped 3 bases and J dropped 4; count of bases not matched to a gene: 5. Germline lookup yields CDR1 SGDLS and CDR2 YYNGEE. In DNA, the CDR3 is TGTGCCAGCAGCGCAGGGACAGGCCCCTATGGCTACACCTTC. Its translation is CASSAGTGPYGYTF.

The V gene is TRBV6-5, the J gene TRBJ1-2, with a possible D match to TRBD1 (6 bases). V was trimmed by 4 bases and J by 6 bases, leaving 15 bases between them. The CDR3 length is 14 residues. The germline V gene has CDR1 MNHEY and CDR2 SVGAGI. CDR3 residues: CASSFTGTPDGYTF. In nucleotides, the CDR3 is TGTGCCAGCAGTTTTACAGGGACCCCGGATGGCTACACCTTC.

The V and J genes are TRBV9 and TRBJ2-3, with TRBD2 identical over 9 bases. Germline V CDR1 and CDR2: SGDLS, YYNGEE. Trimming at V came to 1 base and at J to 6 bases, leaving 6 bases not matched to a gene. The CDR3 runs 15 residues. This CDR3 is CASSVTSAGGDTQYF. The DNA for the CDR3 is TGTGCCAGCAGCGTAACATCAGCGGGGGGCGATACGCAGTATTTT.

This chain links TRBV19 with TRBJ1-5; maybe TRBD1 (5 bases). Trimming cost V 9 bases and J 5 bases, with 17 bases left between them. Germline assignment: CDR1 LNHDA and CDR2 SQIVND (reference sequence). The CDR3 sequence is 14 residues long. The CDR3 sequence is CASLYPGGHQPQHF. The CDR3 region has the DNA TGTGCCAGCCTCTACCCGGGGGGACATCAGCCCCAGCATTTT.

The chain employs TRBV6-5 and TRBJ2-2; D uncertain. CDR1 MNHEY and CDR2 SVGAGI come from the germline V gene. The CDR3 covers 14 residues. Trimming cost V 2 bases and J 4 bases, with 8 bases left between them. The CDR3 here is CASSYTRSTGELFF. CDR3 sequence (DNA): TGTGCCAGCAGTTACACCAGAAGCACCGGGGAGCTGTTTTTT.

V and J are TRBV5-5 and TRBJ1-5; D unresolved. The CDR3 spans 15 residues. Germline CDR1 SGHKS, CDR2 YYEKEE (reference sequence). V was shortened by 0 bases and J by 3 bases, with 10 bases between the two germline ends. CDR3 coding DNA: TGTGCCAGCAGCTTGGGGTCCCCTAACAATCAGCCCCAGCATTTT. Protein product: CASSLGSPNNQPQHF.

The chain combines TRBV4-1 with TRBJ1-5; the D is unclear. The CDR3 extends over 17 amino acids. Trimming took 0 bases from V and 3 from J, leaving 15 bases between them. CDR1 MGHRA and CDR2 YSYEKL come from the germline V gene. As DNA, the CDR3 is TGCGCCAGCAGCCAAGATCGCGGGCCGAATTACAATCAGCCCCAGCATTTT. As protein: CASSQDRGPNYNQPQHF.

This sequence joins TRBV6-1 and TRBJ2-7; 7 nucleotides line up with TRBD1. V lost 5 bases, J lost 2 bases, and 3 bases stayed unmatched. Germline V gives CDR1 MNHNS, CDR2 SASEGT. The CDR3 runs 13 residues. This CDR3 is CASSTQGPYEQYF. The CDR3 DNA is TGTGCCAGCAGTACACAGGGGCCCTACGAGCAGTACTTC.

The V and J genes are TRBV2 and TRBJ2-6; 7 positions agree with TRBD1. The CDR3 sequence is 17 residues long. Germline values: CDR1 SNHLY, CDR2 FYNNEI. V lost 11 bases to trimming and J lost 0 bases; unmatched junction nucleotides: 13. In DNA form, the CDR3 reads TGTGCCTCAGACGAGGGACAGAGGTACTCTGGGGCCAACGTCCTGACTTTC. Its translation is CASDEGQRYSGANVLTF.

The chain recombines TRBV18 with TRBJ1-6, with unresolved D. Trimming took off 1 base at V and 7 bases at J, with 11 bases between the two ends. From germline, CDR1 is KGHSH and CDR2 LQKENI. CDR3 length: 15 residues. CDR3 in DNA: TGTGCCAGCTCACCACGGAACAGTGGAAATTCACCCCTCCACTTT. Residues: CASSPRNSGNSPLHF.